Described below is a single T cell receptor beta chain sequence and its context. The antigen this receptor binds is unknown. Per-base qualities were not stored, and no clone one base away is much larger. This record comes from a study of molecular identifiers for immune sequencing clone quantification (dated by TCRdb to 2016 to 2019). For the wider study: For a replicate experiment, the RNA from either around 20,000 or 100,000 naive CD8 T cells was divided into five aliquots, and four of those aliquots went on to sequencing. The study was a methods study using CD8 T cells to benchmark molecular-identifier clustering-based TCR repertoire sequencing (MIDCIRS) and TCR RNA copy counting.

The CDR3 spans 14 residues, from the cysteine through the phenylalanine. Only the CDR3 region is kept as DNA, spanning 42 bases read in frame from base 1. V was cut back by 7 bases and J by 4 bases, leaving a gap of 16 bases between them. The protocol used for the library was PCR. These reads were obtained on a NextSeq 500. Bulk TCR libraries were made following a previously described method, with the TCR primers given in Table S5. The Qiagen AllPrep DNA/RNA kit was used to purify total RNA. Before any analysis, reads coming from multiple sequencing runs of the same library were combined into one pool. Regarding the original processing steps: Reads were retained only if an exact TCR constant sequence was present, and the retained reads were trimmed to 150 nt and grouped according to their 12-nt molecular barcodes. Reads in each barcode group were sub-clustered using a 15% Levenshtein threshold, and a quality-weighted consensus sequence was built for each RNA molecule. Non-functional sequences were removed, as were lower-count sequences one edit away from another. On the basis of fitting two negative binomial distributions, barcode sub-clusters with fewer than 20% of the maximum read count were discarded. TCRdb redid the processing of the public reads, applying fastp at Q25 and MiXCR, and retained in-frame beta chains. One record per CDR3 amino acid sequence lists the most common genes and DNA. The V and J calls come from TCRdb's annotation, not from the publication. The sample records hundreds of thousands of distinct CDR3 sequences, approximately 24% of which are singletons. The ten largest clones represent 0.7% to 0.95% of the sample.

Broad study findings and their caveats: Naive libraries contained spiked-in Jurkat TCR RNA (more than 9 copies' worth), which is not part of the donor repertoire. Clones above 20 RNA copies held over 99% of molecules in CMV-specific effector cells but under 1% in naive cells. The sizes of highly expanded clones could end up underestimated when identical TCR molecules share a barcode. Even against a background of about a million naive CD8 T cells, spiked-in Jurkat TCR RNA amounting to a single cell's worth was reported to be detectable. Without barcode sub-clustering, chimeric consensus sequences inflated TCR diversity; chimeras reached as high as 47%. Modeling gave approximately 3 recovered TCR RNA copies per cell versus around 10 by digital PCR, implying approximately 32% capture efficiency.

Libraries of naive CD8 T cells were generated from roughly 21,000 to 960,000 sorted cells, with 10%, 30% or 50% of the purified RNA used. On a BD FACSAria II, naive CD8 T cells were FACS-sorted as CD8+CD4-CCR7+CD45RA+ and collected into RLT Plus buffer. To test detection sensitivity, Jurkat RNA equivalent to more than 9 TCR copies was spiked into samples of roughly 17,000-1,000,000 naive CD8 T cells. CD8 T cells were enriched using RosetteSep CD8+ T Cell Enrichment Cocktail and Ficoll-Paque, and the enriched cells then underwent ACK red cell lysis. This TCR derives from a human donor in good health. Some libraries in this study had Jurkat cell RNA spiked in. Sequenced input: naive CD8+ T cells from blood, with Jurkat cell RNA spiked in. Per the publication, the cell subset or site label means: FACS-sorted CD8+CD4-CCR7+CD45RA+ naive T cells. The chain is encoded by TRBV12-3 or TRBV12-4 joined to TRBJ1-2; the D gene identity is not certain. The CDR3 region has the sequence CASTPHSWLYGYTF. The DNA sequence reads TGTGCCAGCACTCCCCATTCTTGGCTCTATGGCTACACCTTC.